The source of this TCR beta chain is a study of T-cell memory formation after mild COVID-19. The wider study: Largely donor-specific sequence clusters came from two donors. General observations from the study: Most CD4+ clones that shrank were in CM and EM, while CD8+ ones turned up in EMRA.

In regard to this clonotype: Its specificity is not known.

The CDR3 totals 14 residues. V was trimmed by 4 bases and J by 2 bases, leaving 12 bases between them. Per germline, CDR1 SGHDN and CDR2 FVKESK. UMIs and sample barcodes were carried by the TCR alpha and TCR beta cDNA libraries that 5'RACE produced using constant-segment primers. TCRdb re-called the 5' RACE reads with MiXCR, one entry per CDR3 protein. The table includes 190,000 or so distinct CDR3 sequences, roughly a fifth detected once. The chain uses TRBV14 and TRBJ2-7, with D possibly matching TRBD1 (5 bases). The sequence derives from an adult woman who had mild COVID-19 (a few samples of this study predate the infection). Cell type and time point are not known. The sequenced sample was PBMCs or a T cell subset sorted from them (not recorded which). The CDR3 bases are TGTGCCAGCAGCCGACAGACAGAAACCTACGAGCAGTACTTC. Its protein is CASSRQTETYEQYF.